This T cell receptor (beta chain) was recovered during a study of beta chain features in type 1 diabetes. Study-level findings and limits: PCR might favor shorter templates, but any such skew would affect patients and controls equally. TCRB CDR3s were moderately but significantly shorter in Type 1 diabetes patients in all four CD4+ subsets.

As for this clone: Its antigen is still unknown.

Reverse transcribing all isolated RNA meant expressed TCRB transcripts were sequenced. Mean read depth for naive, central memory and regulatory T cell samples was about 3.6 million reads. Method: immunoSEQ multiplex PCR; TCRdb's copy keeps in-frame clones and lacks some. The table lists about 360,000 clones, around an eighth of them singletons. The TCR sequence derives from a man between 18 and 35 years old in good health. Sequencing was done on a sample of naive CD4+ T cells from blood.

CDR3 nucleotide sequence: TGTGCCAGCAGCTTAGAGGTGGGGGGGCTTAATGACCACTCCTACAATGAGCAGTTCTTC. Encoded protein: CASSLEVGGLNDHSYNEQFF. The chain recombines TRBV7-8 with TRBJ2-1; D is perhaps TRBD2 (7 bases). The CDR3 contains 20 residues. V lost 1 base and J 0 bases, leaving 22 bases between the germline ends. Looked up from germline, CDR1 is SGHVS and CDR2 is FQNEAQ.